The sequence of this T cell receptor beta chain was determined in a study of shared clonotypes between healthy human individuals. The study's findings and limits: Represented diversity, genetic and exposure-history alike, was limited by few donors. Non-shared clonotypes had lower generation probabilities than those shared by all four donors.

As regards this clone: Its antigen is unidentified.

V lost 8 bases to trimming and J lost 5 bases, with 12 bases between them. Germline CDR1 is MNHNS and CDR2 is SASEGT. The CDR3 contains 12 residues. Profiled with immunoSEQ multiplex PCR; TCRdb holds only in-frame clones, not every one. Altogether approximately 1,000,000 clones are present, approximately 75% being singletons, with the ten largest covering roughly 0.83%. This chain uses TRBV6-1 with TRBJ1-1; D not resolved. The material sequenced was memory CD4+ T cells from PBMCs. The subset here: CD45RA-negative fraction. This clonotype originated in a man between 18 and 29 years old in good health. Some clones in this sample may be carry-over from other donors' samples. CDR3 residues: CASPAGRTEAFF. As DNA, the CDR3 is TGTGCCAGCCCCGCGGGTCGGACTGAAGCTTTCTTT.